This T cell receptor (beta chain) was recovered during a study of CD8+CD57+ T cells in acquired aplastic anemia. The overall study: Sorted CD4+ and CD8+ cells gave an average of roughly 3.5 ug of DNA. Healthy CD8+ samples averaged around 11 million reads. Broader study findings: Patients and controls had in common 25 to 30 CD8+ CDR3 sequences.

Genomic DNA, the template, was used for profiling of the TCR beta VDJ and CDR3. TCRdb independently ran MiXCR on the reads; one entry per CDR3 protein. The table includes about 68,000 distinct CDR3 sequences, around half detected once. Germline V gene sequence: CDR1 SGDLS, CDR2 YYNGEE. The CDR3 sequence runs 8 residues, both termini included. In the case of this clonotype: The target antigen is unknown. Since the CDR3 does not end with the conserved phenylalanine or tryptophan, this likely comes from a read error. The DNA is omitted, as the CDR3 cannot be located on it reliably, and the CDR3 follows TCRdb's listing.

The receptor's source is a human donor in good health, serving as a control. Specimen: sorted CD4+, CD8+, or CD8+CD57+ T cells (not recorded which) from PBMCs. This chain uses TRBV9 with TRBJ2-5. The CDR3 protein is CASSADHY.